A selection of T cell receptor beta chains follows, all from one sample in a study of blood T cells in healthy people across ages. From the 5' RACE reads, TCRdb called clonotypes with MiXCR, one entry per CDR3 protein. This table holds 1.5 million to 1.8 million distinct CDR3 sequences, approximately 43% found once. Sequenced material: blood. The source is a woman between 18 and 30 years old in good health. Each CDR3 is given with its conserved first and last residue. The D gene is left open where the match is weak. Clone size is shown for a subset of rows, as once, few, many or a class of expanded clone.

size	D	J	V	CDR3	DNA
.	TRBD2	TRBJ2-7	TRBV20-1	CSARGPDSGGPLIYEQYF	TGCAGTGCTAGAGGGCCAGATAGCGGGGGGCCCCTCATATACGAGCAGTACTTC
few	.	TRBJ1-6	TRBV20-1	CSAARTSNPGLYNSPLHF	TGCAGTGCCGCGAGGACGTCTAACCCGGGCCTTTATAATTCACCCCTCCACTTT
.	.	TRBJ1-2	TRBV7-2	CASRRESYGYTF	TGTGCCAGCCGCAGGGAAAGCTATGGCTACACCTTC
.	TRBD1	TRBJ2-5	TRBV27	CASSLDRGDNEQYF	TGTGCCAGCAGTTTAGACAGGGGGGACAATGAGCAGTACTTC
.	.	TRBJ1-6	TRBV30	CAWSAKNSPLHF	TGTGCCTGGAGCGCTAAAAATTCACCCCTCCACTTT
.	.	TRBJ1-1	TRBV10-3	CAISEWAGTEAFF	TGTGCCATCAGTGAGTGGGCGGGCACTGAAGCTTTCTTT
.	.	TRBJ1-2	TRBV30	CAPKSGLNYGYTF	TGTGCCCCTAAATCGGGGTTAAACTATGGCTACACCTTC
.	.	TRBJ2-1	TRBV2	CAKGVIDEQFF	TGTGCCAAGGGAGTGATCGATGAGCAGTTCTTC
once	TRBD1	TRBJ2-7	TRBV6-6	CASSYLGTGGKEQYF	TGTGCCAGCAGTTACTTGGGGACAGGGGGTAAAGAGCAGTACTTC
few	.	TRBJ1-2	TRBV6-2/TRBV6-3	CASSWGLGANYGYTF	TGTGCCAGCAGTTGGGGCCTGGGGGCTAACTATGGCTACACCTTC
.	.	TRBJ2-2	TRBV24-1	CATSWTVSGELFF	TGTGCCACCAGTTGGACAGTATCCGGGGAGCTGTTTTTT
few	.	TRBJ1-2	TRBV29-1	CSVEPPISHGYTF	TGCAGCGTTGAGCCCCCTATTTCGCATGGCTACACCTTC
few	.	TRBJ1-5	TRBV20-1	CSARRPRQANQPQHF	TGCAGTGCTAGGAGACCACGACAGGCCAATCAGCCCCAGCATTTT
few	TRBD1	TRBJ2-3	TRBV20-1	CSAYTGDLTDTQYF	TGCAGTGCCTACACAGGGGACCTTACAGATACGCAGTATTTT
many	.	TRBJ1-1	TRBV6-4	CASSESRDTEAFF	TGTGCCAGCAGTGAATCCCGGGACACTGAAGCTTTCTTT
once	TRBD2	TRBJ2-2	TRBV20-1	CSARGLVTGELFF	TGCAGTGCTAGGGGACTAGTCACCGGGGAGCTGTTTTTT
.	TRBD2	TRBJ2-7	TRBV11-2	CASRRIAGRSYNEQYF	TGTGCCAGCAGACGAATAGCGGGGAGGTCCTACAATGAGCAGTACTTC
.	.	TRBJ1-3	TRBV11-1	CASSSGHSGNTIYF	TGTGCCAGCAGCTCTGGACACTCTGGAAACACCATATATTTT
.	TRBD1	TRBJ2-7	TRBV29-1	CSVKTGQGGYYEQYF	TGCAGCGTGAAGACCGGACAGGGGGGATACTACGAGCAGTACTTC
few	.	TRBJ2-3	TRBV7-2	CASSLASGADTQYF	TGTGCCAGCAGCTTAGCTAGCGGTGCAGATACGCAGTATTTT
few	TRBD1	TRBJ1-2	TRBV29-1	CSVETRTGRRSNYGYTF	TGCAGCGTTGAAACTAGGACAGGTCGACGTTCTAACTATGGCTACACCTTC
.	TRBD1	TRBJ2-1	TRBV11-2	CASSQTGQGLYNEQFF	TGTGCCAGCAGCCAGACGGGACAGGGGCTATACAATGAGCAGTTCTTC
once	TRBD1	TRBJ2-7	TRBV27	CASSPTGDVPYEQYF	TGTGCCAGCAGTCCAACAGGGGACGTTCCCTACGAGCAGTACTTC
.	.	TRBJ1-1	TRBV28	CASSSRVEAFF	TGTGCCAGCAGTTCAAGGGTTGAAGCTTTCTTT
few	.	TRBJ2-3	TRBV7-9	CASTRNTDTQYF	TGTGCCAGCACACGGAACACAGATACGCAGTATTTT
.	.	TRBJ2-3	TRBV25-1	CASSEARASATDTQYF	TGTGCCAGCAGTGAGGCGAGAGCTTCAGCAACAGATACGCAGTATTTT
.	TRBD1	TRBJ2-7	TRBV12-3/TRBV12-4	CASSKDRGNEQYF	TGTGCCAGCAGTAAAGACAGGGGTAACGAGCAGTACTTC
.	TRBD2	TRBJ2-7	TRBV10-3	CAISGLVYEQYF	TGTGCCATCAGCGGACTAGTATACGAGCAGTACTTC
.	.	TRBJ2-1	TRBV3-1	CASSQGTEQFF	TGTGCCAGCAGCCAAGGTACCGAGCAGTTCTTC
.	.	TRBJ2-6	TRBV30	CAWLAGANVLTF	TGTGCCTGGTTGGCTGGGGCCAACGTCCTGACTTTC
.	.	TRBJ2-3	TRBV6-5	CASRYWTRADTQYF	TGTGCCAGCAGGTATTGGACGAGGGCAGATACGCAGTATTTT
.	.	TRBJ2-3	TRBV2	CAVSGDSSTDTQYF	TGTGCCGTAAGCGGGGACAGCTCCACAGATACGCAGTATTTT
once	.	TRBJ1-2	TRBV12-3/TRBV12-4	CASSSGQRGYTF	TGTGCCAGCAGTTCAGGACAGAGGGGCTACACCTTC
.	.	TRBJ2-1	TRBV6-2/TRBV6-3	CASSPWGSGNEQFF	TGTGCCAGCAGTCCATGGGGCTCCGGCAATGAGCAGTTCTTC
.	TRBD1	TRBJ1-5	TRBV18	CASSERQGEQPQHF	TGTGCCAGCTCAGAAAGACAGGGAGAGCAGCCCCAGCATTTT
.	.	TRBJ2-3	TRBV28	CASSLTPGAYVGTDTQYF	TGTGCCAGCAGTTTAACCCCAGGGGCCTATGTCGGCACAGATACGCAGTATTTT
.	TRBD2	TRBJ2-5	TRBV28	CASSNGTSGVYNEQYF	TGTGCCAGCAGTAACGGGACTAGCGGGGTCTACAATGAGCAGTACTTC
.	TRBD1	TRBJ1-5	TRBV6-1	CASTDRETDPNQPQHF	TGTGCCAGCACAGACAGGGAGACCGACCCAAATCAGCCCCAGCATTTT
.	TRBD2	TRBJ2-7	TRBV20-1	CSAFEREGHYEQYF	TGCAGTGCTTTTGAGCGGGAGGGCCATTACGAGCAGTACTTC
.	TRBD1	TRBJ2-7	TRBV29-1	CSVDGPITGTGDHEQYF	TGCAGCGTTGACGGCCCTATTACCGGGACAGGGGACCACGAGCAGTACTTC
few	.	TRBJ1-5	TRBV20-1	CSARGQLVDQPQHF	TGCAGTGCCCGAGGACAGCTAGTGGATCAGCCCCAGCATTTT
few	.	TRBJ1-1	TRBV5-1	CASSWTYTNTEAFF	TGCGCCAGCAGCTGGACCTATACGAACACTGAAGCTTTCTTT
few	.	TRBJ1-1	TRBV27	CASSLLPSTEAFF	TGTGCCAGCAGTTTACTTCCCAGCACTGAAGCTTTCTTT
.	TRBD2	TRBJ2-5	TRBV18	CASSPGGRQETQYF	TGTGCCAGCTCCCCGGGAGGCAGGCAAGAGACCCAGTACTTC
.	TRBD1	TRBJ2-7	TRBV7-2	CASSLEGQAGAYEQYF	TGTGCCAGCAGCTTAGAAGGACAGGCCGGGGCCTACGAGCAGTACTTC
.	TRBD1	TRBJ1-5	TRBV20-1	CSAFGQGGQPQHF	TGCAGTGCCTTTGGACAGGGAGGACAGCCCCAGCATTTT
.	.	TRBJ1-2	TRBV21-1	CASSKIEGRKTGNGYTF	TGTGCCAGCAGCAAAATTGAGGGTCGGAAGACAGGGAACGGCTACACCTTC
few	.	TRBJ2-5	TRBV7-2	CASSLVRRGGQETQYF	TGTGCCAGCAGCTTAGTACGTCGGGGAGGACAAGAGACCCAGTACTTC
.	.	TRBJ1-3	TRBV9	CASSVGGLSSGNTIYF	TGTGCCAGCAGCGTAGGAGGTCTGAGCTCTGGAAACACCATATATTTT